This is a list of T cell receptor beta chains from one sample in a study of blood T cell repertoires in COVID-19. The method was immunoSEQ multiplex PCR; TCRdb's version includes in-frame clones alone and lacks a portion of them. This repertoire shows tens of thousands of clones, roughly nine tenths found once; its top ten account for about 17%. Material: peripheral blood. These receptors all come from a man between 60 and 75 years old with active or convalescent COVID-19. Each CDR3 is given with its conserved first and last residue. Each record gives: V gene, clone size, D gene, J gene, CDR3 protein, CDR3 DNA. D genes are given only for firm matches. Expanded clones are given a class, and other clones once, few, many or no size at all.

>TRBV6-1|-|TRBD2|TRBJ2-3
CASSEAGGGFTDTQYF
TGTGCCAGCAGTGAGGCTGGCGGGGGATTCACAGATACGCAGTATTTT
>TRBV7-9|-|TRBD1|TRBJ2-7
CASTILGTGREQYF
TGTGCCAGCACCATCCTTGGGACAGGGAGGGAGCAGTACTTC
>TRBV5-4|-|-|TRBJ2-2
CASSLLGGLAGELFF
TGTGCCAGCAGCTTGCTCGGGGGGCTGGCCGGGGAGCTGTTTTTT
>TRBV5-1|-|-|TRBJ1-2
CASSPDRWSRGYTF
TGCGCCAGCAGCCCCGACAGGTGGAGTAGGGGCTACACCTTC
>TRBV28|-|-|TRBJ2-7
CASSSTRTVSYEQYF
TGTGCCAGCAGTTCTACAAGGACAGTCAGCTACGAGCAGTACTTC
>TRBV7-8|-|TRBD1|TRBJ1-1
CASSGRGWNTEAFF
TGTGCCAGCAGCGGCAGGGGGTGGAACACTGAAGCTTTCTTT
>TRBV29-1|-|-|TRBJ1-4
CSVADTATNEKLFF
TGCAGCGTTGCTGACACAGCAACTAATGAAAAACTGTTTTTT
>TRBV9|-|TRBD1|TRBJ1-2
CASSVAGTGGYGYTF
TGTGCCAGCAGCGTAGCCGGGACAGGGGGGTATGGCTACACCTTC
>TRBV28|-|-|TRBJ1-5
CASVGVSPLNQPQHF
TGTGCCAGCGTAGGGGTATCCCCCCTCAATCAGCCCCAGCATTTT
>TRBV5-1|few|-|TRBJ2-3
CASSPGLGSVDTQYF
TGCGCCAGCAGCCCCGGACTCGGGTCCGTGGATACGCAGTATTTT
>TRBV19|-|-|TRBJ1-5
CASSTGMFGNQPQHF
TGTGCCAGTAGTACCGGGATGTTTGGCAATCAGCCCCAGCATTTT
>TRBV7-3|-|TRBD2|TRBJ2-3
CASSLRALGTSGGTDTQYF
TGTGCCAGCAGCTTAAGGGCTTTGGGGACTAGCGGGGGCACAGATACGCAGTATTTT
>TRBV3-1/TRBV3-2|-|TRBD1|TRBJ1-1
CASSQDAGTGEDTEAFF
TGTGCCAGCAGCCAAGACGCCGGGACAGGGGAGGACACTGAAGCTTTCTTT
>TRBV7-2|-|-|TRBJ1-4
CASSLGVQTNEKLFF
TGTGCCAGCAGCTTAGGCGTTCAAACTAATGAAAAACTGTTTTTT
>TRBV3-1/TRBV3-2|-|-|TRBJ1-1
CASSQEFSGNTEAFF
TGTGCCAGCAGCCAAGAATTTTCAGGGAACACTGAAGCTTTCTTT
>TRBV25-1|once|TRBD1|TRBJ2-5
CASSKQGLQETQYF
TGTGCCAGCAGTAAACAGGGGTTACAAGAGACCCAGTACTTC
>TRBV5-1|-|TRBD1|TRBJ1-2
CASSSGTGNGYTF
TGCGCCAGCAGCTCCGGGACAGGAAATGGCTACACCTTC
>TRBV6-5|-|-|TRBJ1-3
CASTQGLIGNTIYF
TGTGCCAGCACCCAGGGGTTGATTGGAAACACCATATATTTT
>TRBV7-2|-|TRBD1|TRBJ2-7
CANSLDGTGPHEQYF
TGTGCCAACAGCTTAGACGGGACAGGGCCGCACGAGCAGTACTTC
>TRBV14|few|-|TRBJ1-2
CASSQGVNYGYTF
TGTGCCAGCAGCCAAGGAGTAAACTATGGCTACACCTTC
>TRBV7-3|-|-|TRBJ1-1
CASSRSGNTEAFF
TGTGCCAGCAGCCGGAGCGGTAACACTGAAGCTTTCTTT
>TRBV2|-|-|TRBJ2-5
CASSERTDQETQYF
TGTGCCAGCAGTGAACGGACAGACCAAGAGACCCAGTACTTC
>TRBV13|-|TRBD1|TRBJ1-2
CASSFGQGGGYTF
TGTGCCAGCAGCTTCGGACAGGGGGGTGGCTACACCTTC
>TRBV2|once|TRBD2|TRBJ2-2
CASSKTSANTGELFF
TGTGCCAGCAGTAAAACTAGCGCGAACACCGGGGAGCTGTTTTTT
>TRBV7-2|-|-|TRBJ1-1
CASSLSPGMNTEAFF
TGTGCCAGCAGCTTATCCCCAGGGATGAACACTGAAGCTTTCTTT
>TRBV30|few|TRBD1|TRBJ1-5
CAWSRADRDNQPQHF
TGTGCCTGGAGCCGAGCCGACAGGGACAACCAGCCCCAGCATTTT
>TRBV5-5|-|TRBD1|TRBJ2-7
CASSSGTGGIHEQYF
TGTGCCAGCAGCTCAGGGACAGGGGGGATCCACGAGCAGTACTTC
>TRBV6-5|once|-|TRBJ1-4
CASSSGEGEKLFF
TGTGCCAGCAGTTCAGGGGAAGGAGAAAAACTGTTTTTT
>TRBV5-4|-|-|TRBJ1-3
CASSSPDSSGNTIYF
TGTGCCAGCAGTTCCCCCGACAGCTCTGGAAACACCATATATTTT
>TRBV28|-|-|TRBJ1-1
CASSLPGVTEAFF
TGTGCCAGCAGTTTACCCGGGGTAACTGAAGCTTTCTTT
>TRBV5-1|-|-|TRBJ2-7
CASSLRSGSYEQYF
TGCGCCAGCAGCTTGAGGTCAGGATCCTACGAGCAGTACTTC
>TRBV3-1/TRBV3-2|-|TRBD1|TRBJ1-1
CASSWDSGNTEAFF
TGTGCCAGCAGCTGGGACAGTGGGAACACTGAAGCTTTCTTT
>TRBV19|-|TRBD1|TRBJ1-6
CASTPDREGSPLHF
TGTGCCAGTACCCCGGACAGGGAAGGTTCACCCCTCCACTTT
>TRBV9|-|-|TRBJ2-3
CASNPGQGTDTQYF
TGTGCCAGCAACCCGGGACAAGGCACAGATACGCAGTATTTT
>TRBV7-3|once|-|TRBJ2-3
CASSPRRFGSDTQYF
TGTGCCAGCAGCCCACGGAGATTTGGATCAGATACGCAGTATTTT
>TRBV9|once|TRBD1|TRBJ1-5
CASSVTGEGQPQHF
TGTGCCAGCAGCGTGACAGGGGAGGGTCAGCCCCAGCATTTT
>TRBV3-1/TRBV3-2|-|TRBD1|TRBJ2-1
CASRRSGTEDNNEQFF
TGTGCCAGCAGACGCTCCGGGACAGAGGATAACAATGAGCAGTTCTTC
>TRBV2|-|-|TRBJ1-1
CASMGNTEAFF
TGTGCCAGCATGGGCAACACTGAAGCTTTCTTT
>TRBV3-1/TRBV3-2|-|TRBD1|TRBJ1-1
CASSQSLGTGGATEAFF
TGTGCCAGCAGCCAAAGTTTGGGGACAGGGGGCGCGACTGAAGCTTTCTTT
>TRBV7-9|-|TRBD1|TRBJ1-3
CASHGDRGPGNTIYF
TGTGCCAGCCACGGGGACAGGGGGCCAGGAAACACCATATATTTT
>TRBV27|-|TRBD2|TRBJ2-1
CASRGTSGNNEQFF
TGTGCCAGCAGGGGGACTAGCGGGAACAATGAGCAGTTCTTC
>TRBV2|-|-|TRBJ1-6
CASRQNNSPLHF
TGTGCCAGCAGACAGAATAATTCACCCCTCCACTTT
>TRBV6-6|-|-|TRBJ1-1
CASSRQGTEAFF
TGTGCCAGCAGCCGCCAGGGAACTGAAGCTTTCTTT
>TRBV7-2|-|-|TRBJ1-1
CASSLAEGGLLAFF
TGTGCCAGCAGCTTAGCCGAGGGGGGGCTGTTGGCTTTCTTT
>TRBV4-1|-|TRBD2|TRBJ2-7
CASSQLAGSYEQYF
TGCGCCAGCAGCCAATTAGCGGGGTCCTACGAGCAGTACTTC
>TRBV12-3/TRBV12-4|few|TRBD1|TRBJ1-1
CASWDRNTEAFF
TGTGCCAGCTGGGACAGGAACACTGAAGCTTTCTTT